The rows below give T cell receptor beta chains drawn from one sample of a study of T-cell memory formation after mild COVID-19. TCRdb redid the calling of the 5' RACE reads with MiXCR, one entry per CDR3 protein. In the table there are 400,000 to 450,000 distinct CDR3 sequences, around 17% of which are singletons. Input material: PBMCs or a T cell subset sorted from them (not recorded which). Every receptor here comes from a man aged 18 to 29 who had mild COVID-19 (a few samples of this study predate the infection). Cell type and time point are not known. Each CDR3 is given with its conserved first and last residue. A D gene is named only where the DNA matches it firmly. Size is stated for part of the rows, as once, few or many counts, or as a class when the clone is expanded.

TRBV7-3	TRBJ1-1	NA	NA	TGTGCCAGCAGACCAGGTACGGATTTTAGAGAAGCTTTCTTT	CASRPGTDFREAFF
TRBV4-2	TRBJ2-3	NA	NA	TGTGCCAGCAGCCAAGGAATCGCGGGGGCAGGAGATACGCAGTATTTT	CASSQGIAGAGDTQYF
TRBV4-3	TRBJ1-1	NA	once	TGCGCCAGCAGCCTGGAACAGGAGAACACTGAAGCTTTCTTT	CASSLEQENTEAFF
TRBV20-1	TRBJ1-4	NA	NA	TGCAGTGCTAGGACGGACAGACCTAATGAAAAACTGTTTTTT	CSARTDRPNEKLFF
TRBV28	TRBJ2-4	TRBD2	NA	TGTGCCAGCAGTCAGACCGGAATAGCGGGCAAAAACATTCAGTACTTC	CASSQTGIAGKNIQYF
TRBV3-1	TRBJ2-6	NA	few	TGTGCCAGCAGCCAAGGCGGGCCTGGGGCCAACGTCCTGACTTTC	CASSQGGPGANVLTF
TRBV7-8	TRBJ2-3	TRBD2	NA	TGTGCCAGCAGCTTAGCCACAGCATTGGGGGGGACGCAGTATTTT	CASSLATALGGTQYF
TRBV4-3	TRBJ1-5	NA	NA	TGCGCCAGCAGCCAAGAGCAGGGAGGATTGCCCCAGCATTTT	CASSQEQGGLPQHF
TRBV28	TRBJ2-5	NA	NA	TGTGCCAGCAGTTTTTATGGGCGTAAAGAGACCCAGTACTTC	CASSFYGRKETQYF
TRBV5-8	TRBJ2-3	TRBD2	NA	TGTGCCAGCAGCTTGGCCCAGACTAGCGGGGGGATCACAGATACGCAGTATTTT	CASSLAQTSGGITDTQYF
TRBV9	TRBJ2-3	NA	NA	TGTGCCAGCAGCGTAGCTCCCGCGTCACTCGGACGGGATACGCAGTATTTT	CASSVAPASLGRDTQYF
TRBV11-2	TRBJ1-6	NA	NA	TGTGCCAGCAGCTTTCTCTACGGGAACTCACCCCTCCACTTT	CASSFLYGNSPLHF
TRBV6-2/TRBV6-3	TRBJ1-1	NA	NA	TGTGCCAGCAGTTACCGAGGGATAGAAGCTTTCTTT	CASSYRGIEAFF
TRBV21-1	TRBJ1-4	NA	NA	TGTGCCAGCAGGGACAAGGGCGGTAATGAAAAACTGTTTTTT	CASRDKGGNEKLFF
TRBV20-1	TRBJ2-1	NA	NA	TGCAGTGCCCGGGGGAGCCGAGGGAATGAGCAGTTCTTC	CSARGSRGNEQFF
TRBV7-8	TRBJ2-2	NA	NA	TGTGCCAGCAGCTTAATGTTAGCGCAGGTCACCGGGGAGCTGTTTTTT	CASSLMLAQVTGELFF
TRBV4-1	TRBJ2-1	TRBD2	many	TGCGCCAGCAGCCAAGCTACCAGCGGGGTTTACAATGAGCAGTTCTTC	CASSQATSGVYNEQFF
TRBV6-5	TRBJ2-1	NA	NA	TGTGCCAGCAGTTACTCGGGGCGGGACAATGAGCAGTTCTTC	CASSYSGRDNEQFF
TRBV29-1	TRBJ2-3	NA	NA	TGCAGCGTTGGGGGGCGACTAGCCTCGGTGGGAGATACGCAGTATTTT	CSVGGRLASVGDTQYF
TRBV7-2	TRBJ2-5	TRBD2	NA	TGTGCCAGCAGCCGTCCCGGGACTAGCGGGGGGCCACAAGAGACCCAGTACTTC	CASSRPGTSGGPQETQYF
TRBV5-1	TRBJ1-1	TRBD1	NA	TGCGCCAGCAGCAGGGGGCTTAGCACTGAAGCTTTCTTT	CASSRGLSTEAFF
TRBV19	TRBJ2-1	NA	few	TGTGCCAGTAGTAACGTTGGGGGTTTCAATGAGCAGTTCTTC	CASSNVGGFNEQFF
TRBV29-1	TRBJ2-7	TRBD1	NA	TGCAGCGTTACCCCCGGGACAGGGTATCGGGAGCAGTACTTC	CSVTPGTGYREQYF
TRBV12-3/TRBV12-4	TRBJ1-5	TRBD1	NA	TGTGCCAGCACCGATGGAGACGGGACAGGGCTATGGCCCCAGCATTTT	CASTDGDGTGLWPQHF
TRBV6-6	TRBJ1-2	NA	few	TGTGCCAGCAGTTATCGGGACGAGAGTAGTAACGGCTACACCTTC	CASSYRDESSNGYTF
TRBV5-1	TRBJ1-1	NA	many	TGCGCCAGCGGGTACGTGAACACTGAAGCTTTCTTT	CASGYVNTEAFF
TRBV2	TRBJ2-5	TRBD1	many	TGTGCCACACAGGGGTGGGAGACCCAGTACTTC	CATQGWETQYF
TRBV7-2	TRBJ2-5	TRBD2	few	TGTGCCAGCAGCTCCCCTAGCGGGGGGTGGCTACAGACCCAGTACTTC	CASSSPSGGWLQTQYF
TRBV4-1	TRBJ2-7	NA	NA	TGCGCCAGCAGCCAGGGGGGACAGATCTCCTACGAGCAGTACTTC	CASSQGGQISYEQYF
TRBV7-2	TRBJ1-1	NA	NA	TGTGCCAGCAGCGTGCCGGGAGGGCAGAAAGCTTTCTTT	CASSVPGGQKAFF
TRBV29-1	TRBJ2-6	NA	many	TGCAGCGTTGCCAGGAGCTCTGGGGCCAACGTCCTGACTTTC	CSVARSSGANVLTF
TRBV4-1	TRBJ2-5	NA	NA	TGCGCCAGCAGCCAAGGATCACTAGCCGGCCGGGAGACCCAGTACTTC	CASSQGSLAGRETQYF
TRBV4-1	TRBJ2-3	NA	few	TGCGCCAGCAGCCAAACAGGGCCGGGTGGGGATACGCAGTATTTT	CASSQTGPGGDTQYF
TRBV7-9	TRBJ2-1	TRBD2	NA	TGTGCCAGTCAGCGGGGACCTTTGGATGAGCAGTTCTTC	CASQRGPLDEQFF
TRBV15	TRBJ1-1	NA	NA	TGTGCCACCAGCAAGGTGTTTAAGAACACTGAAGCTTTCTTT	CATSKVFKNTEAFF
TRBV27	TRBJ1-2	NA	NA	TGTGCCAGCAGTTTATTCGCGTCAGCTAACTATGGCTACACCTTC	CASSLFASANYGYTF
TRBV15	TRBJ1-2	NA	NA	TGTGCCACCAGCAGAGATCGGCGGGCAGGGGAAGGAGGCTACACCTTC	CATSRDRRAGEGGYTF
TRBV6-2/TRBV6-3	TRBJ1-2	NA	NA	TGTGCCAGCAGTTACGCAGCTAACTATGGCTACACCTTC	CASSYAANYGYTF
TRBV3-1	TRBJ2-1	TRBD1	few	TGTGCCAGCAGCCAACCGGGACAGGTAAACAATGAGCAGTTCTTC	CASSQPGQVNNEQFF
TRBV29-1	TRBJ1-2	NA	few	TGCAGCGTTGAAGATCAGAGTCTAGCCAATAATGGCTACACCTTC	CSVEDQSLANNGYTF
TRBV4-3	TRBJ2-4	NA	many	TGCGCCAGCAGCTCGAATCATCTGGAAAATGGAAAAAACATTCAGTACTTC	CASSSNHLENGKNIQYF
TRBV23-1	TRBJ2-1	TRBD1	NA	TGCGCCAGCGGGCACAGGGGCGATGAGCAGTTCTTC	CASGHRGDEQFF
TRBV20-1	TRBJ2-7	NA	NA	TGCAGTGCCCGGAGGGCAGGGATGTACGAGCAGTACTTC	CSARRAGMYEQYF
TRBV5-6	TRBJ1-1	NA	NA	TGTGCCAGCAGCCGAGGAGGGATTCATGAAGCTTTCTTT	CASSRGGIHEAFF
TRBV4-3	TRBJ1-2	NA	few	TGCGCCAGCAGCCAAGATATGGATCTGGGCTATGGCTACACCTTC	CASSQDMDLGYGYTF
TRBV7-3	TRBJ1-3	NA	many	TGTGCCTTCTACCCGGCTGGAAACACCATATATTTT	CAFYPAGNTIYF
TRBV20-1	TRBJ2-2	NA	NA	TGCAGTGCCCCAGTAGCGGCGAACACCGGGGAGCTGTTTTTT	CSAPVAANTGELFF
TRBV21-1	TRBJ1-1	NA	NA	TGTGCCAGCAGCAAAGAGTCAGGGATAAATGAGCGGAACACTGAAGCTTTCTTT	CASSKESGINERNTEAFF
TRBV5-1	TRBJ2-5	TRBD2	few	TGCGCCAGCAGCTACCCCGGGACTAGCGGGGGGGATTTCCAAGAGACCCAGTACTTC	CASSYPGTSGGDFQETQYF
TRBV11-2	TRBJ2-3	TRBD2	NA	TGTGCCAGCAGCTTTTATGTAGCGGGGGACACAGATACGCAGTATTTT	CASSFYVAGDTDTQYF
TRBV29-1	TRBJ1-1	NA	few	TGCAGCTCCCACTTGGCAATCAGCACTGAAGCTTTCTTT	CSSHLAISTEAFF
TRBV7-9	TRBJ1-1	NA	NA	TGTGCCAGCAGCCCAGCGACAGCGAACACTGAAGCTTTCTTT	CASSPATANTEAFF
TRBV4-3	TRBJ1-3	TRBD1	many	TGCGCCAGCAGCCAGGACAGGGGGCTTAACACCATATATTTT	CASSQDRGLNTIYF
TRBV6-5	TRBJ1-1	NA	NA	TGTGCCAGCAGTTACTTACGAGGGGCTGAAGCTTTCTTT	CASSYLRGAEAFF
TRBV12-3/TRBV12-4	TRBJ2-5	NA	few	TGTGCCAGCAGTCCCCAGGTTAAAGAGACCCAGTACTTC	CASSPQVKETQYF
TRBV7-9	TRBJ1-3	TRBD1	NA	TGTGCCAGCAGCTCATTAGAAGGGGACAGGCAAAACTCTGGAAACACCATATATTTT	CASSSLEGDRQNSGNTIYF
TRBV6-2/TRBV6-3	TRBJ2-2	NA	NA	TGTGCCAGCAGGGATGAACAGGGTTTCGGGGAGCTGTTTTTT	CASRDEQGFGELFF